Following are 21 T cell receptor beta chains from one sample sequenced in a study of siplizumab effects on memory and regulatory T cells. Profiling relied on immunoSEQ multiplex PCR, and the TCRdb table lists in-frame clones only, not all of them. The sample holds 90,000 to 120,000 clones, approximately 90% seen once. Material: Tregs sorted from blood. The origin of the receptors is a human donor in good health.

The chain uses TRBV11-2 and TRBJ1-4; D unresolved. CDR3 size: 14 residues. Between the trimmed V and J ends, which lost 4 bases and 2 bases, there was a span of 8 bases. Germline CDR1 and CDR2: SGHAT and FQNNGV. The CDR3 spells CASSSKGTNEKLFF. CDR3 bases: TGTGCCAGCAGCTCCAAAGGGACTAATGAAAAACTGTTTTTT.

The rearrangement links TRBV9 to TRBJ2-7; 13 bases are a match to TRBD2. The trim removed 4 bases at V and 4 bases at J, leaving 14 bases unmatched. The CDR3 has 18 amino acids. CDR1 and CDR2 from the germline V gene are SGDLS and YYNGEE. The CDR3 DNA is TGTGCCAGCAGCCCCCATCTGGGGACTAGCGGGATCCGGTACGAGCAGTACTTC. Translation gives CASSPHLGTSGIRYEQYF.

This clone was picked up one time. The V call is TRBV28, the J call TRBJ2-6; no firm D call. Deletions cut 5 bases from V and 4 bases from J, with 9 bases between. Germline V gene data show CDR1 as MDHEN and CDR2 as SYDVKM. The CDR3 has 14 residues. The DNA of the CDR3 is TGTGCCAGCAGTCCCCCTTTGGGGGCCAACGTCCTGACTTTC. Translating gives CASSPPLGANVLTF.

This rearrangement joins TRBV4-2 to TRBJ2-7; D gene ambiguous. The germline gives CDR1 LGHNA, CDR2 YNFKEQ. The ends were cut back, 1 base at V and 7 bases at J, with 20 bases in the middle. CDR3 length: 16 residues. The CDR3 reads CASSQGGSTLAREQYF. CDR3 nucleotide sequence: TGTGCCAGCAGCCAAGGTGGTAGTACCTTAGCTCGGGAGCAGTACTTC.

CDR3 amino acids: CASSFRSSYEQYF. The CDR3 DNA follows: TGTGCCAGCAGCTTTAGGAGCTCCTACGAGCAGTACTTC. This chain links TRBV5-4 with TRBJ2-7; D gene uncertain. CDR1 is SGHNT and CDR2 is YYREEE in the germline V gene (reference sequence). There are 13 residues in the CDR3. Between the trimmed V and J ends, which lost 2 bases and 0 bases, there was a span of 6 bases.

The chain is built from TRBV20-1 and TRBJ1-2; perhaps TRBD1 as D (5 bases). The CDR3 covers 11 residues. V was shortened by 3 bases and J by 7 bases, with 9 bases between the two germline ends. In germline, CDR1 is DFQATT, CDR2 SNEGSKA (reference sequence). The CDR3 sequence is CSASPGTGYTF. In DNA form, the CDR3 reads TGCAGTGCTAGTCCAGGGACTGGCTACACCTTC.

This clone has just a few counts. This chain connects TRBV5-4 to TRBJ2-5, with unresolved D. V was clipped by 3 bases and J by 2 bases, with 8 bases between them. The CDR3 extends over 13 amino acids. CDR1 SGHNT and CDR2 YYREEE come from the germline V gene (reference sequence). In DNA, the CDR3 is TGTGCCAGCAGCTCAACACCTCAAGAGACCCAGTACTTC. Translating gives CASSSTPQETQYF.

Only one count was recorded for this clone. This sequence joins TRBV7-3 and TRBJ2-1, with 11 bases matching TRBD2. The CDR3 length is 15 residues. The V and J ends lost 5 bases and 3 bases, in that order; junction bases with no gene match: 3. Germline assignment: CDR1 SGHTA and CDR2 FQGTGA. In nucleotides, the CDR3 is TGTGCCAGCAGCCTGGGACTAGCGGTCTACAATGAGCAGTTCTTC. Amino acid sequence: CASSLGLAVYNEQFF.

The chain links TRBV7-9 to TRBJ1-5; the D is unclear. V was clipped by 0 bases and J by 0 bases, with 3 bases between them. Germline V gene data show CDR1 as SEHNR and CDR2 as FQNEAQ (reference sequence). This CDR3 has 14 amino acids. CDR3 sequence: CASSLANSNQPQHF. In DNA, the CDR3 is TGTGCCAGCAGCTTAGCGAATAGCAATCAGCCCCAGCATTTT.

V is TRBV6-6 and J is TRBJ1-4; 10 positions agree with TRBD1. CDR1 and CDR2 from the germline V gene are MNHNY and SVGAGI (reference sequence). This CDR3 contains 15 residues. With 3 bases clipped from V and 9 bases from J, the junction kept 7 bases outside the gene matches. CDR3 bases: TGTGCCAGCAGTTATTCCGGGACAGGGGTGAAAAAACTGTTTTTT. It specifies CASSYSGTGVKKLFF.

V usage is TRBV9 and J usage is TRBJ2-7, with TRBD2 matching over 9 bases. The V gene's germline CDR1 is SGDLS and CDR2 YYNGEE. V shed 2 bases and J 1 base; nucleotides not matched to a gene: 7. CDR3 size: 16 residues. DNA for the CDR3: TGTGCCAGCAGCGTTGGGGCGGGAGGGGGTTCCTACGAGCAGTACTTC. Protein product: CASSVGAGGGSYEQYF.

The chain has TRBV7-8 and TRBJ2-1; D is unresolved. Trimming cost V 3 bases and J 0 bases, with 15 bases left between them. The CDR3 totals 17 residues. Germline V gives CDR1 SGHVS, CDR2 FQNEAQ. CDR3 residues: CASSFRALTSSYNEQFF. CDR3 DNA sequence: TGTGCCAGCAGCTTCCGGGCCCTGACGAGCTCCTACAATGAGCAGTTCTTC.

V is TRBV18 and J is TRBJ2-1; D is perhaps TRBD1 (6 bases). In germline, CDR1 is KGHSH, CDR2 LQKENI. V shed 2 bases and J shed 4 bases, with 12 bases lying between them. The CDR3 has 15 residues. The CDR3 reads CASSPEIGQYNEQFF. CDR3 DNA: TGTGCCAGCTCACCAGAAATCGGACAGTACAATGAGCAGTTCTTC.

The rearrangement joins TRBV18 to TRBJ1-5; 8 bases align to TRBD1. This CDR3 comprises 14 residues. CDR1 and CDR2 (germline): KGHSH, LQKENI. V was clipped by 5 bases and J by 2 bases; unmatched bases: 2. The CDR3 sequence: CASSATGGNQPQHF. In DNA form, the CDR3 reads TGTGCCAGCTCAGCGACAGGGGGCAATCAGCCCCAGCATTTT.

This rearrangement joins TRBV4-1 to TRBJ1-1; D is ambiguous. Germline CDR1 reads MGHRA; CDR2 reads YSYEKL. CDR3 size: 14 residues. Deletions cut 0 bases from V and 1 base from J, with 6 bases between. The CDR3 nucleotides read TGCGCCAGCAGCCAAGATCGAAGGAACACTGAAGCTTTCTTT. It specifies CASSQDRRNTEAFF.

The CDR3 DNA is TGTGCCAGCAGCCGAGGGACTAGCGGTTACAATGAGCAGTTCTTC. It translates to CASSRGTSGYNEQFF. The chain couples TRBV4-2 to TRBJ2-1, with TRBD2 matching over 11 bases. Germline V gene sequence: CDR1 LGHNA, CDR2 YNFKEQ. The CDR3 runs to 15 residues. The junction had 3 bases not matched to a gene; V was cut back by 4 bases and J by 4 bases.

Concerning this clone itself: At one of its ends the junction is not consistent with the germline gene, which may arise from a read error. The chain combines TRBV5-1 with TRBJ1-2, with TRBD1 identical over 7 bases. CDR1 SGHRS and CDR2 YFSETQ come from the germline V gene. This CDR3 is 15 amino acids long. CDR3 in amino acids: CVSSGGQWMNYGYTF. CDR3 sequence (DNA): TGCGTCAGCAGCGGGGGACAGTGGATGAACTATGGCTACACCTTC.

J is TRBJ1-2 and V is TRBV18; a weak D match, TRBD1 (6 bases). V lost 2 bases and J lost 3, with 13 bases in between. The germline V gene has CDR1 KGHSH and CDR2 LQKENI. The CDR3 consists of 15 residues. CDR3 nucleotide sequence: TGTGCCAGCTCACCAAACGGGGGGGGCGACTATGGCTACACCTTC. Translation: CASSPNGGGDYGYTF.

Written as DNA, the CDR3 is TGCGCCAGCAGCTTGGGATGGAAGGAGACCCAGTACTTC. This encodes CASSLGWKETQYF. This sequence joins TRBV5-1 and TRBJ2-5; no reliable D call. V was clipped by 0 bases and J by 5 bases, with 8 bases between them. CDR1 is SGHRS and CDR2 is YFSETQ in the germline V gene. The CDR3 consists of 13 residues.

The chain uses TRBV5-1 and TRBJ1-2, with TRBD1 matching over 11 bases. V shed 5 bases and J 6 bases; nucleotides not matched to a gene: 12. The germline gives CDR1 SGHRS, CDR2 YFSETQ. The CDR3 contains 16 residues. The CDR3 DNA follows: TGCGCCAGCAGACACTACCCCGGACAGGGGGCTGATGGCTACACCTTC. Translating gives CASRHYPGQGADGYTF.

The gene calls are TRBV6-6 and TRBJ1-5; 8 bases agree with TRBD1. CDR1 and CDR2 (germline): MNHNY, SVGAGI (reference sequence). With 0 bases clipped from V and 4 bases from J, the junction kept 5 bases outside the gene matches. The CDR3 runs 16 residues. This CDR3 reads CASSYSTGQDNQPQHF. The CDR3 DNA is TGTGCCAGCAGTTACTCGACGGGACAGGATAATCAGCCCCAGCATTTT.